Listed below are T cell receptor beta chains from one sample, sequenced in a study of T-cell reconstitution after alpha-beta-depleted transplantation in children. TCRdb independently ran MiXCR on the PCR reads; one entry per CDR3 protein. The sample consists of approximately 490,000 distinct CDR3 sequences, 10% to 13% of them appearing once. Sequenced here: PBMCs, sampled before TCRalphabeta/CD19-depleted stem cell transplant. The origin of the receptors is a child under 10 years old with inherited bone marrow failure, due to receive a stem cell transplant. Both conserved end residues are part of each CDR3. Fields, in order: J gene, clone size, V gene, D gene, CDR3 protein, CDR3 DNA. The D gene is left open where the match is weak. The size of a clone is reported for some rows only, either as once, few or many, or as a class for expanded clones.

TRBJ1-1	few	TRBV7-2	-	CATPRPGTTEAFF	TGTGCCACTCCGCGCCCCGGAACCACTGAAGCTTTCTTT
TRBJ2-5	many	TRBV4-1	-	CASSQGSGQVETQYF	TGCGCCAGCAGCCAAGGAAGTGGGCAGGTGGAGACCCAGTACTTC
TRBJ2-7	many	TRBV28	TRBD1	CASSLMGQGAAYEQYF	TGTGCCAGCAGTTTGATGGGGCAGGGGGCTGCCTACGAGCAGTACTTC
TRBJ2-1	many	TRBV6-2/TRBV6-3	TRBD2	CASSKGLAGGGDEQFF	TGTGCCAGCAGCAAGGGACTAGCGGGAGGGGGCGATGAGCAGTTCTTC
TRBJ1-1	many	TRBV29-1	-	CSVVSANTEAFF	TGCAGCGTTGTGTCAGCGAACACTGAAGCTTTCTTT
TRBJ2-1	many	TRBV9	TRBD2	CASSDPSGRAPYEQFF	TGTGCCAGCAGCGACCCTAGCGGGAGGGCCCCCTATGAGCAGTTCTTC
TRBJ2-7	few	TRBV6-2/TRBV6-3	-	CASSRTPLSYEQYF	TGTGCCAGCAGCAGGACACCCTTATCCTACGAGCAGTACTTC
TRBJ1-1	many	TRBV11-2	TRBD1	CASSLGQGVAFF	TGTGCCAGCAGCTTAGGGCAGGGGGTGGCTTTCTTT
TRBJ2-4	few	TRBV2	-	CASSEGVALAKNIQYF	TGTGCCAGCAGCGAAGGGGTAGCGCTAGCCAAAAACATTCAGTACTTC
TRBJ2-1	many	TRBV20-1	TRBD2	CSARGLAGGTTPSSYNEQFF	TGCAGTGCTAGAGGACTAGCGGGAGGGACTACTCCCAGCTCCTACAATGAGCAGTTCTTC
TRBJ2-2	-	TRBV5-4	TRBD1	CASSLAKQGAGGELFF	TGTGCCAGCAGCTTGGCGAAGCAGGGGGCTGGCGGGGAGCTGTTTTTT
TRBJ2-6	-	TRBV11-1	-	CASNKLPGRSASGANVLTF	TGTGCCAGCAACAAACTTCCGGGCAGGTCTGCCTCTGGGGCCAACGTCCTGACTTTC
TRBJ2-7	many	TRBV5-6	-	CASSWRDGRYEQYF	TGTGCCAGCAGCTGGCGGGACGGACGCTACGAGCAGTACTTC
TRBJ2-3	many	TRBV5-6	TRBD2	CASSRLAGGDTQYF	TGTGCCAGCAGTCGACTAGCGGGTGGGGATACGCAGTATTTT
TRBJ2-1	-	TRBV12-3/TRBV12-4	-	CASSWEGGTPYSEQFF	TGTGCCAGCAGTTGGGAGGGGGGCACTCCCTACAGTGAGCAGTTCTTC
TRBJ1-1	many	TRBV25-1	-	CASTKGITEAFF	TGTGCCAGCACCAAAGGGATCACTGAAGCTTTCTTT
TRBJ2-4	many	TRBV28	-	CASSFGRTKNIQYF	TGTGCCAGCAGTTTCGGGAGAACCAAAAACATTCAGTACTTC
TRBJ1-1	many	TRBV4-1	-	CASSPTPRTEAFF	TGCGCCAGCAGCCCTACCCCCCGGACTGAAGCTTTCTTT
TRBJ2-2	many	TRBV28	-	CASLSLVWGRNTGELFF	TGTGCCAGCCTAAGCTTGGTTTGGGGGCGAAACACCGGGGAGCTGTTTTTT
TRBJ2-3	once	TRBV29-1	-	CSVVRGALVPDTQYF	TGCAGCGTTGTAAGAGGGGCATTAGTCCCAGATACGCAGTATTTT
TRBJ2-1	many	TRBV20-1	TRBD2	CSARLPLAGVIDEQFF	TGCAGTGCTAGGCTACCCTTAGCGGGAGTTATCGATGAGCAGTTCTTC
TRBJ1-2	many	TRBV20-1	-	CSAGNLNYGYTF	TGCAGTGCTGGCAATTTAAACTATGGCTACACCTTC
TRBJ2-1	many	TRBV20-1	TRBD2	CSARRTSGTDRRNEQFF	TGCAGTGCTAGACGGACTAGCGGGACGGACCGTCGGAATGAGCAGTTCTTC